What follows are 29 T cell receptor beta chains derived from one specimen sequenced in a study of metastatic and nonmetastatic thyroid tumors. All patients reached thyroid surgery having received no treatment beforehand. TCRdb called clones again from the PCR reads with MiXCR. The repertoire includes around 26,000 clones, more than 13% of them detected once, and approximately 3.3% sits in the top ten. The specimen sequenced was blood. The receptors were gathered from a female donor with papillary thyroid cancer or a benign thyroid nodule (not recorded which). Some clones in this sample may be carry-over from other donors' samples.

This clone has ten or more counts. CDR3 loop: CASSVPSGSSHSYNEQFF. CDR3 sequence (DNA): TGTGCCAGCAGCGTTCCCAGCGGGAGTTCCCATTCCTACAATGAGCAGTTCTTC. The chain joins TRBV9 to TRBJ2-1, with 8 bases matching TRBD2. Trimming took 2 bases from V and 1 from J; bases not matched to a gene: 11. Germline V gives CDR1 SGDLS, CDR2 YYNGEE. This CDR3 is 18 amino acids long.

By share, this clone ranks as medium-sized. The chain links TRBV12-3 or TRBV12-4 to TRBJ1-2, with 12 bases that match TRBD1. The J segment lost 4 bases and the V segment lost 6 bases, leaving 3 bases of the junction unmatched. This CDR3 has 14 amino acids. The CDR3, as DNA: TGTGCCAGCAGGGGACAGGGGGCCGGCTATGGCTACACCTTC. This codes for CASRGQGAGYGYTF.

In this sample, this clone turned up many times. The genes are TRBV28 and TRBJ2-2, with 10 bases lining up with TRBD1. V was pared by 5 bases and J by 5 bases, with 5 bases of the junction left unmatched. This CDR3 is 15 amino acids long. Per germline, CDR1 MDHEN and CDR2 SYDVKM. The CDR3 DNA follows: TGTGCCAGCAGTGATCCGGGACAGGGGACCGGGGAGCTGTTTTTT. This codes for CASSDPGQGTGELFF.

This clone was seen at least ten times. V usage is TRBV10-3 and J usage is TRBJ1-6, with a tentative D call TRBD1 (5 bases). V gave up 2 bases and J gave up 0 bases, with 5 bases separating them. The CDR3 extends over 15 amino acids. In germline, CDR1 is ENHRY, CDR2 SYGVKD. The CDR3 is CAISEDSSYNSPLHF. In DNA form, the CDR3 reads TGTGCCATCAGTGAGGACAGCTCCTATAATTCACCCCTCCACTTT.

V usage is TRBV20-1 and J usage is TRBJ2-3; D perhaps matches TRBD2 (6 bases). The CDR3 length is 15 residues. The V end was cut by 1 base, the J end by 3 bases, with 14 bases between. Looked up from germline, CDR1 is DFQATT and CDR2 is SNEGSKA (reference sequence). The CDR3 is CSARVRGIWTDTQYF. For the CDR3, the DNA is TGCAGTGCTAGAGTCCGGGGGATTTGGACAGATACGCAGTATTTT.

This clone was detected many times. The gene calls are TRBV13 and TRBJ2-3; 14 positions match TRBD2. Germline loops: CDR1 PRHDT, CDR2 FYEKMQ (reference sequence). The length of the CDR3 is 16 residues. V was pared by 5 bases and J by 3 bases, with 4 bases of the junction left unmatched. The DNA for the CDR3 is TGTGCCAGCAGCACAGGGACTAGCGGGAGTACAGATACGCAGTATTTT. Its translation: CASSTGTSGSTDTQYF.

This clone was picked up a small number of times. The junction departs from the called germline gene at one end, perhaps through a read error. DNA of the CDR3: TGTGCCAGCAGTGGGCACAGGTCTAATTCACCACTCCACTTT. Translating gives CASSGHRSNSPLHF. The V call is TRBV6-1, the J call TRBJ1-6; tentatively, D is TRBD1 (5 bases). The CDR3 covers 14 residues. Per the germline V gene, CDR1 is MNHNS and CDR2 is SASEGT.

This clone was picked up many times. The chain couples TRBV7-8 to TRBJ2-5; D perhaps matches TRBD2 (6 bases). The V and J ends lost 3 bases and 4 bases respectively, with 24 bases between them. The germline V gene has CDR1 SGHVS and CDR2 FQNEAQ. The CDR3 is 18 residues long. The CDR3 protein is CASSFPSVASERVETQYF. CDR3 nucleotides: TGTGCCAGCAGCTTCCCCTCGGTGGCTAGCGAGAGAGTAGAGACCCAGTACTTC.

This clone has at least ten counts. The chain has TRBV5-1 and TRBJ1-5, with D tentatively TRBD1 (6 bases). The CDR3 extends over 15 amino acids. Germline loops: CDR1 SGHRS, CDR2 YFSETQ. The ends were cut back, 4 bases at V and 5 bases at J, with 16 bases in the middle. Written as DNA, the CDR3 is TGCGCCAGCAGCCCCGGTACCCGGACAGATCAGCCCCAGCATTTT. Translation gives CASSPGTRTDQPQHF.

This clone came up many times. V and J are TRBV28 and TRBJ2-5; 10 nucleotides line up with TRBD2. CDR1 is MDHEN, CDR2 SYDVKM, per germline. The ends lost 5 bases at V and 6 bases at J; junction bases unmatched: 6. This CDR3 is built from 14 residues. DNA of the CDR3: TGTGCCAGCAGTGCTAGCGGGAGTGTCAAGACCCAGTACTTC. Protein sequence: CASSASGSVKTQYF.

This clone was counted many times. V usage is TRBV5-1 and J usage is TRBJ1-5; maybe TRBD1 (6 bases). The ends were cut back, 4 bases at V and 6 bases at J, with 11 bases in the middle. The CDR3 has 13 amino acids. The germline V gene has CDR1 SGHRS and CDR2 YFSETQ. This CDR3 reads CASSPTGIQPQHF. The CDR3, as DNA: TGCGCCAGCAGCCCTACAGGGATTCAGCCCCAGCATTTT.

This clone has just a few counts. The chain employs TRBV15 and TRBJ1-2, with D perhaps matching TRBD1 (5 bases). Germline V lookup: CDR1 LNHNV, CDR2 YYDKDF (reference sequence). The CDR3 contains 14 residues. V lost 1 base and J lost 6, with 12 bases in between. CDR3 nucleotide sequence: TGTGCCACCAGCAGAGTACAGGTGTACGATGGCTACACCTTC. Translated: CATSRVQVYDGYTF.

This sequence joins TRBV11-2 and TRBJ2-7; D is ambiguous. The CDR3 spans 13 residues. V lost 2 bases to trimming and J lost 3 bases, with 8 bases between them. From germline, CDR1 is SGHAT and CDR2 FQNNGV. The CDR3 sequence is CASSLSLGYEQYF. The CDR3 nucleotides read TGTGCCAGCAGCTTATCTCTGGGCTACGAGCAGTACTTC.

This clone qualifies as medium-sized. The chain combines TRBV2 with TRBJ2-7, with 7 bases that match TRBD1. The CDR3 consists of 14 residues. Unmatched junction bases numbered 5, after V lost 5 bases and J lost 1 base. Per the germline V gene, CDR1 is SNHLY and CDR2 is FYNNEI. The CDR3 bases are TGTGCCAGCAGTCCCGGGACAGCTTCCTACGAGCAGTACTTC. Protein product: CASSPGTASYEQYF.

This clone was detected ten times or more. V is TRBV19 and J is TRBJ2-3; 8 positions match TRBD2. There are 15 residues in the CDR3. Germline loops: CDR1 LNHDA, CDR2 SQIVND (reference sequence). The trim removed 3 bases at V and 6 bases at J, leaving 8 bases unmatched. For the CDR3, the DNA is TGTGCCAGTAGTATGTCGTCGGGAGGGCCCGATACGCAGTATTTT. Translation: CASSMSSGGPDTQYF.

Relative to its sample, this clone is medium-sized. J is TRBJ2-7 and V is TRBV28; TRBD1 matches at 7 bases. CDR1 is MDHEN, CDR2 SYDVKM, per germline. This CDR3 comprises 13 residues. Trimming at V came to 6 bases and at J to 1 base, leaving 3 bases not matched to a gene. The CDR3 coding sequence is TGTGCCAGCAGACACAGGGGATCCTACGAGCAGTACTTC. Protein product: CASRHRGSYEQYF.

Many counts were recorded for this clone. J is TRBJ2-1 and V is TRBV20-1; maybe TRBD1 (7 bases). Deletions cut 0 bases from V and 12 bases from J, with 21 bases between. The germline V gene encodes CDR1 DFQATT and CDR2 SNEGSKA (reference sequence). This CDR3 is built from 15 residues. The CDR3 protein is CSARDSGQGGLGQFF. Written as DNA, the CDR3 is TGCAGTGCTAGAGATTCAGGGCAGGGGGGACTTGGGCAGTTCTTC.

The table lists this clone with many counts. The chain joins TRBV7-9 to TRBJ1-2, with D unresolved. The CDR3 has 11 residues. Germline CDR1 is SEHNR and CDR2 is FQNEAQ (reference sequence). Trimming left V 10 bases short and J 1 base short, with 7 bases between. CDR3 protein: CANGDNYGYTF. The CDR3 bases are TGTGCCAATGGGGATAACTATGGCTACACCTTC. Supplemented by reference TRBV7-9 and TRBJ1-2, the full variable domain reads DTGVSQNPRHKITKRGQNVTFRCDPISEHNRLYWYRQTLGQGPEFLTYFQNEAQLEKSRLLSDRFSAERPKGSFSTLEIQRTEQGDSAMYLCANGDNYGYTFGSGTRLTVV.

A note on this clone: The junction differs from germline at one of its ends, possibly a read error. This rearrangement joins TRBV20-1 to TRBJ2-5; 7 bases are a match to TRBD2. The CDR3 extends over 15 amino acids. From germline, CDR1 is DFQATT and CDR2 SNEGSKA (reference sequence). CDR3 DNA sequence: TGCAGGGCTACCATCCCAGGGAGGGGTCAGGAGACAAAGTACTTC. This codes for CRATIPGRGQETKYF.

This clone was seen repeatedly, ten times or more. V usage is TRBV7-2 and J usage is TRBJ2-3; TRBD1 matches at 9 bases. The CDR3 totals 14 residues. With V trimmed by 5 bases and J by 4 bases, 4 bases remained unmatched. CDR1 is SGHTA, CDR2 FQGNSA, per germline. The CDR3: CASSVNRGPDTQYF. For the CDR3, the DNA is TGTGCCAGCAGCGTAAACAGGGGGCCAGATACGCAGTATTTT.

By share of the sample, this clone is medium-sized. CDR3 nucleotide sequence: TGTGCCAGCAGTGCTGGCAACCTAGGAACCTACGAGCAGTACTTC. The encoded protein is CASSAGNLGTYEQYF. This chain uses TRBV6-1 with TRBJ2-7, with unresolved D. Trimming cost V 4 bases and J 2 bases, with 15 bases left between them. The V gene's germline CDR1 is MNHNS and CDR2 SASEGT. The CDR3 length is 15 residues.

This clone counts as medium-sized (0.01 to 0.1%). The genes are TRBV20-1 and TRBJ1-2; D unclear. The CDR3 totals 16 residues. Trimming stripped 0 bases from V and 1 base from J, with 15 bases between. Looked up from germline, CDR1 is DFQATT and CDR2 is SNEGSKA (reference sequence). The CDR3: CSARDNSPGSNYGYTF. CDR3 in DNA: TGCAGTGCTAGAGATAATAGCCCCGGGAGTAACTATGGCTACACCTTC.

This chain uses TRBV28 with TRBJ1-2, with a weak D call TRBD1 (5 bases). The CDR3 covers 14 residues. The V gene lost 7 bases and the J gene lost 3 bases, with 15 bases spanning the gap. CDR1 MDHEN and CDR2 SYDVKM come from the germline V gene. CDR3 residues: CASIYSDRDYGYTF. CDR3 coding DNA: TGTGCCAGCATATATTCTGACAGAGACTATGGCTACACCTTC.

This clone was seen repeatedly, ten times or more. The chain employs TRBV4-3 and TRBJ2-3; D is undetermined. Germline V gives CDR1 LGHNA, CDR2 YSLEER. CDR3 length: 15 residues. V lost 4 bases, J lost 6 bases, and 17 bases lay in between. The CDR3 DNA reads TGCGCCAGCAGCCCTTCCGCCGTCAACCCGGATACGCAGTATTTT. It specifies CASSPSAVNPDTQYF.

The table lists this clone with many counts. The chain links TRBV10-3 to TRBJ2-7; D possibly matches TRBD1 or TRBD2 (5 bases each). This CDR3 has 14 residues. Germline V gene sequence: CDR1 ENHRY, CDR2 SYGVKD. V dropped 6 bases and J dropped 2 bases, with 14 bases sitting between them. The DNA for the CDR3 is TGTGCCATCAGCCCCGAGGGGAGTACCTACGAGCAGTACTTC. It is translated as CAISPEGSTYEQYF.

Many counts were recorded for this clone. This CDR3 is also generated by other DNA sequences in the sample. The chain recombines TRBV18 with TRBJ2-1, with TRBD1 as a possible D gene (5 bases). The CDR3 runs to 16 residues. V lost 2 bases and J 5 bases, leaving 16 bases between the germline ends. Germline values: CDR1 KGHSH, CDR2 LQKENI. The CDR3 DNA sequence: TGTGCCAGCTCACCAATCATCGCAGGGATGGACAATGAGCAGTTCTTC. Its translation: CASSPIIAGMDNEQFF.

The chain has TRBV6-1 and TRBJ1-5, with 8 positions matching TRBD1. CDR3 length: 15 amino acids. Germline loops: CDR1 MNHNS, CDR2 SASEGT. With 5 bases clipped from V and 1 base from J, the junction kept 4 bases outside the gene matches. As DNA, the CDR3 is TGTGCCAGCAGTTGGACAGGGATGAGCAATCAGCCCCAGCATTTT. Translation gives CASSWTGMSNQPQHF.

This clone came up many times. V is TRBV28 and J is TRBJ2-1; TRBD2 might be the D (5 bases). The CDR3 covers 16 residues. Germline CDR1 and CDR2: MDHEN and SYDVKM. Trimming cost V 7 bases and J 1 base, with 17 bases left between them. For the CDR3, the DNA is TGTGCCAGCAAGTTGGGGAGTGCGATGTCCTACAATGAGCAGTTCTTC. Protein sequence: CASKLGSAMSYNEQFF.

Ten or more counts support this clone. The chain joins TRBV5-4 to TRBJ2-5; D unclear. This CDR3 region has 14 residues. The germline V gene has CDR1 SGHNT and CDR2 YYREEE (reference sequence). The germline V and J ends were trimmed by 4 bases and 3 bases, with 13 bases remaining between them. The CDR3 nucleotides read TGTGCCAGCAGCAGGCCGGGTATCGAAGAGACCCAGTACTTC. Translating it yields CASSRPGIEETQYF.